Each of the 21 T cell receptor beta chains below was sequenced from the same sample in a study of CD8+ T cells in alopecia areata. Stated treatment: oral pan-JAK inhibitor, 5-10 mg twice daily. Sequencing relied on a cDNA template that was reverse transcribed from extracted RNA. The table came from immunoSEQ multiplex PCR; TCRdb's copy has only in-frame clones and leaves some out. The top ten clones hold approximately 16% of a sample with about 140,000 clones, about 59% of them seen once. The specimen was CD8+ T cells sorted from blood, collected at week 4, from a patient treated with tofacitinib. The receptors here all came from a human donor with alopecia areata.

The rearrangement links TRBV6-5 to TRBJ2-2; D is unresolved. Trimming stripped 4 bases from V and 5 bases from J, with 8 bases between. CDR3 length equals 13 residues. The germline CDR1 and CDR2 sequences are MNHEY and SVGAGI. Here the CDR3 DNA reads TGTGCCAGCAGTTCCACGACGACCGGGGAGCTGTTTTTT. Protein sequence: CASSSTTTGELFF.

This clone occurred a few times. The genes are TRBV27 and TRBJ2-7, with D perhaps matching TRBD1 (6 bases). The CDR3 loop spans 12 amino acids. The V gene lost 4 bases and the J gene lost 6 bases, with 10 bases spanning the gap. CDR1 is MNHEY, CDR2 SMNVEV, per germline (reference sequence). This CDR3 is CASSSQGPEQYF. The DNA of the CDR3 is TGTGCCAGCAGTTCACAGGGTCCCGAGCAGTACTTC.

This chain links TRBV5-6 with TRBJ1-2; D gene unclear. The CDR3 covers 14 residues. The germline V gene has CDR1 SGHDT and CDR2 YYEEEE. Trimming stripped 4 bases from V and 6 bases from J, with 16 bases between. CDR3 in DNA: TGTGCCAGCAGCCCGGGCGAGGTTCCCAATGGCTACACCTTC. It translates to CASSPGEVPNGYTF.

The chain links TRBV4-1 to TRBJ1-5; D remains ambiguous. The CDR3 is 14 amino acids. V was cut by 0 bases and J by 5 bases, with 8 bases left in between. Germline V gene data show CDR1 as MGHRA and CDR2 as YSYEKL. The CDR3 nucleotides read TGCGCCAGCAGCCAAGATTGGGAGGATCAGCCCCAGCATTTT. Translation: CASSQDWEDQPQHF.

This clone has only a few counts. The chain combines TRBV9 with TRBJ2-7; D perhaps matches TRBD1 (6 bases). The CDR3 is 14 residues long. Trimming took off 1 base at V and 0 bases at J, with 8 bases between the two ends. The germline V gene has CDR1 SGDLS and CDR2 YYNGEE. The CDR3 DNA reads TGTGCCAGCAGCGTAACAGGGAGCTCCTACGAGCAGTACTTC. Protein sequence: CASSVTGSSYEQYF.

The V gene is TRBV29-1, the J gene TRBJ1-2; D gene uncertain. Trimming removed 2 bases at V and 3 bases at J, with 13 bases between. Germline V gives CDR1 SQVTM, CDR2 ANQGSEA. The CDR3 is made up of 14 amino acids. The DNA for the CDR3 is TGCAGCGTTGAATCCCCTACTTTCCACTATGGCTACACCTTC. This sequence encodes CSVESPTFHYGYTF.

A note on this clone: Different DNA sequences within this sample yield the same CDR3. This chain uses TRBV2 with TRBJ2-7; a possible D gene is TRBD2 (5 bases). Trimming removed 6 bases from V and 3 bases from J, with 9 bases in between. CDR1 is SNHLY, CDR2 FYNNEI, per germline. The CDR3 spans 12 residues. CDR3 sequence reads: CASSPTSYEQYF. Here the CDR3 DNA reads TGTGCCAGCAGCCCCACTAGCTACGAGCAGTACTTC.

The rearrangement links TRBV29-1 to TRBJ2-7, with 14 nucleotides matching TRBD2. This CDR3 is 13 amino acids long. With V trimmed by 6 bases and J by 4 bases, 2 bases remained unmatched. The germline CDR1 and CDR2 sequences are SQVTM and ANQGSEA. The DNA of the CDR3 is TGCAGCGTGGGACTAGCGGGAGAGTACGAGCAGTACTTC. Its translation: CSVGLAGEYEQYF.

J is TRBJ2-1 and V is TRBV7-6; D uncertain. The CDR3 totals 15 residues. Trimming shortened V by 5 bases and J by 5 bases, and 16 bases separated the two germline ends. From germline, CDR1 is SGHVS and CDR2 FNYEAQ. CDR3 DNA sequence: TGTGCCAGCAGCCCATCAACGCGACCCGACAATGAGCAGTTCTTC. Encoded protein: CASSPSTRPDNEQFF.

The chain combines TRBV29-1 with TRBJ1-1, with D possibly matching TRBD1 (6 bases). There are 15 residues in the CDR3. V was clipped by 0 bases and J by 0 bases, with 11 bases between them. Germline V gene lookup returns CDR1 SQVTM and CDR2 ANQGSEA. The CDR3 region is CSVEDRQAMNTEAFF. CDR3 nucleotides: TGCAGCGTTGAAGACCGACAGGCTATGAACACTGAAGCTTTCTTT.

The V and J genes are TRBV30 and TRBJ1-1; D not certain. V was trimmed by 4 bases and J by 3 bases, leaving 9 bases between them. This CDR3 comprises 12 residues. Germline CDR1 reads GTSNPN; CDR2 reads SVGIG (reference sequence). The CDR3 spells CAWTYGDTEAFF. The CDR3 DNA reads TGTGCCTGGACTTATGGGGACACTGAAGCTTTCTTT.

This rearrangement joins TRBV6-6 to TRBJ1-5, with TRBD1 identical over 7 bases. With V trimmed by 2 bases and J by 5 bases, 3 bases remained unmatched. The germline CDR1 and CDR2 sequences are MNHNY and SVGAGI (reference sequence). The CDR3 has 14 amino acids. CDR3 in amino acids: CASSYRQGDQPQHF. As DNA, the CDR3 is TGTGCCAGCAGTTACCGACAGGGAGATCAGCCCCAGCATTTT.

The chain combines TRBV5-1 with TRBJ2-7; possibly TRBD1 or TRBD2 for D (6 bases each). There are 15 residues in the CDR3. Germline values: CDR1 SGHRS, CDR2 YFSETQ. Trimming pared 1 base from V and 5 bases from J, leaving 16 bases between. In DNA form, the CDR3 reads TGCGCCAGCAGCTTGAGGCGGGACAACATCCACGAGCAGTACTTC. It yields the protein CASSLRRDNIHEQYF.

V gene TRBV9 combines with J gene TRBJ2-7, with D unclear. Germline V lookup: CDR1 SGDLS, CDR2 YYNGEE. The CDR3 extends over 15 amino acids. V was clipped by 0 bases and J by 2 bases, with 12 bases between them. The CDR3 nucleotides are TGTGCCAGCAGCGTAGGAGGCTTTGGGACCTACGAGCAGTACTTC. It codes for CASSVGGFGTYEQYF.

The sample holds a few counts of this clone. V gene TRBV29-1 combines with J gene TRBJ2-1; TRBD1 matches 7 bases. The CDR3 covers 13 residues. Germline values: CDR1 SQVTM, CDR2 ANQGSEA. V lost 6 bases and J lost 5; bases outside the gene matches: 7. The CDR3 DNA follows: TGCAGCGTAAAAACGGACAGGCACAATGAGCAGTTCTTC. As protein: CSVKTDRHNEQFF.

The CDR3 DNA reads TGTGCCAGCAGCTTGGGGGGACAGACGTACAATCAGCCCCAGCATTTT. It is translated as CASSLGGQTYNQPQHF. V is TRBV5-6 and J is TRBJ1-5, with 7 bases fitting TRBD1. CDR3 length: 16 residues. Germline lookup yields CDR1 SGHDT and CDR2 YYEEEE. V trimming: 0 bases; J trimming: 3 bases; junction bases outside the gene matches: 6.

V and J are TRBV28 and TRBJ2-1, with D tentatively TRBD2 (7 bases). In germline, CDR1 is MDHEN, CDR2 SYDVKM. The CDR3 loop spans 12 amino acids. V lost 5 bases, J lost 9 bases, and 11 bases lay in between. The CDR3 nucleotides are TGTGCCAGCAGTCTCCGGGGGGCTGAGCAGTTCTTC. As protein: CASSLRGAEQFF.

The gene calls are TRBV4-1 and TRBJ2-2; D unclear. The CDR3 sequence is 15 residues long. V shed 3 bases and J shed 1 base, with 9 bases lying between them. CDR1 MGHRA and CDR2 YSYEKL come from the germline V gene. This CDR3 reads CASSQVVGNTGELFF. CDR3 DNA sequence: TGCGCCAGCAGCCAGGTCGTCGGGAACACCGGGGAGCTGTTTTTT.

The V and J genes are TRBV29-1 and TRBJ1-5; the D is unclear. Germline lookup yields CDR1 SQVTM and CDR2 ANQGSEA. The germline V and J ends were trimmed by 3 bases and 7 bases, with 13 bases remaining between them. The CDR3 runs 13 residues. The CDR3 reads CSVDHGYGQPQHF. The CDR3 nucleotides are TGCAGCGTTGATCACGGGTATGGGCAGCCCCAGCATTTT.

This clone was picked up a small number of times. The V gene is TRBV11-2, the J gene TRBJ1-6, with 7 bases that match TRBD1. CDR1 is SGHAT and CDR2 is FQNNGV in the germline V gene. This CDR3 has 15 residues. J was trimmed by 3 bases and V by 5 bases; bases with no gene match: 4. Here the CDR3 reads CASSTRDSYNSPLHF. The CDR3 DNA reads TGTGCCAGCAGCACCAGGGACAGCTATAATTCACCCCTCCACTTT.

The chain combines TRBV30 with TRBJ2-7; D is perhaps TRBD1 or TRBD2 (6 bases each). This CDR3 is built from 8 residues. Looked up from germline, CDR1 is GTSNPN and CDR2 is SVGIG (reference sequence). Here the CDR3 reads CAAGHEYF. The CDR3, as DNA: TGTGCGGCGGGACATGAGTACTTC.